A selection of T cell receptor beta chains follows, all from one sample in a study of T-cell reconstitution after alpha-beta-depleted transplantation in children. TCRdb reanalysed the PCR reads using MiXCR and keeps one entry per CDR3 protein. The sample includes about 980,000 distinct CDR3 sequences, 25% to 35% of them seen just once. The sequencing used PBMCs, mostly from graft donor cells, collected 360 days after TCRalphabeta/CD19-depleted stem cell transplant. These receptors all stem from a boy less than two years old who had a stem cell transplant for SCID, so the T cells may come from the graft donor. CDR3s include the opening cysteine and the closing phenylalanine or tryptophan. A D gene is named only where the DNA matches it firmly. Not all rows give a size; the values are once, few, many and, for expanded clones, a class.

j_call,v_call,clone_size,d_call,cdr3_aa,cdr3_nt
TRBJ2-5,TRBV18,.,TRBD2,CASSPQLAGGEETQYF,TGTGCCAGCTCACCACAACTAGCGGGGGGTGAAGAGACCCAGTACTTC
TRBJ2-4,TRBV7-2,few,TRBD2,CASSSKGSGDIQYF,TGTGCCAGCAGCTCGAAGGGGAGCGGGGACATTCAGTACTTC
TRBJ2-1,TRBV15,few,.,CATSRDPQLDYNEQFF,TGTGCCACCAGCAGAGATCCCCAGCTTGACTACAATGAGCAGTTCTTC
TRBJ2-7,TRBV9,few,.,CASSVGALYEQYF,TGTGCCAGCAGCGTAGGTGCGTTATACGAGCAGTACTTC
TRBJ2-7,TRBV7-9,.,.,CASSFPTVGYEQYF,TGTGCCAGCAGCTTCCCAACAGTGGGCTACGAGCAGTACTTC
TRBJ2-1,TRBV25-1,.,.,CASSARGTSYNEQFF,TGTGCCAGCAGTGCTAGGGGGACCTCCTACAATGAGCAGTTCTTC
TRBJ2-7,TRBV11-2,.,.,CASSLARPSYEQYF,TGTGCCAGCAGCTTAGCTAGGCCCTCCTACGAGCAGTACTTC
TRBJ2-1,TRBV5-1,few,TRBD2,CASSGGGSYNEQFF,TGTGCCAGCAGCGGGGGGGGATCCTACAATGAGCAGTTCTTC
TRBJ2-7,TRBV6-5,once,.,CASSYEPGSQQYF,TGTGCCAGCAGTTACGAACCGGGCTCGCAGCAGTACTTC
TRBJ2-3,TRBV4-1,.,.,CASSQDTLASMDTQYF,TGCGCCAGCAGCCAAGATACACTGGCCTCGATGGATACGCAGTATTTT
TRBJ2-7,TRBV29-1,few,TRBD1,CSVWTGLSSYEQYF,TGCAGCGTGTGGACAGGGTTATCCTCCTACGAGCAGTACTTC
TRBJ2-2,TRBV4-1,.,.,CASSQEEVTGELFF,TGCGCCAGCAGCCAAGAAGAGGTAACCGGGGAGCTGTTTTTT
TRBJ2-6,TRBV28,few,.,CASSKRRGRSTGANVLTF,TGTGCCAGCAGTAAACGGAGGGGGCGATCTACTGGGGCCAACGTCCTGACTTTC
TRBJ1-5,TRBV2,.,TRBD1,CASRLDRVGQPQHF,TGTGCCAGCAGACTAGACAGGGTGGGACAGCCCCAGCATTTT
TRBJ2-2,TRBV4-1,.,TRBD2,CASSRLAGLEGGELFF,TGCGCCAGCAGCCGACTAGCGGGCCTAGAGGGCGGGGAGCTGTTTTTT
TRBJ2-7,TRBV7-2,.,.,CASSLRGGGTMRHEQYF,TGTGCCAGCAGCTTAAGGGGAGGGGGAACTATGAGGCACGAGCAGTACTTC
TRBJ1-5,TRBV15,few,.,CATSRGVVPSNQPQHF,TGTGCCACCAGCAGAGGGGTGGTCCCTAGCAATCAGCCCCAGCATTTT
TRBJ2-6,TRBV15,.,.,CATSRDYGSGANVLTF,TGTGCCACCAGCAGAGATTACGGCTCCGGGGCCAACGTCCTGACTTTC
TRBJ2-6,TRBV5-5,few,.,CASINGVSGANVLTF,TGTGCCAGCATAAATGGGGTCTCTGGGGCCAACGTCCTGACTTTC
TRBJ2-5,TRBV2,.,.,CASSRQEVQETQYF,TGTGCCAGCTCTCGACAGGAGGTCCAAGAGACCCAGTACTTC
TRBJ2-7,TRBV20-1,many,.,CSATPGSYEQYF,TGCAGTGCTACTCCGGGATCCTACGAGCAGTACTTC
TRBJ2-7,TRBV6-1,.,.,CASNAAQGFGEQYF,TGTGCCAGCAATGCAGCACAGGGCTTTGGCGAGCAGTACTTC